The 8 T cell receptor beta chains below all came from one sample that was sequenced in a study of PD-1 blockade in classical Hodgkin lymphoma (TCRdb year 2020). Library generation was performed with the immunoSEQ multiplex PCR assay. TCRdb's version of the immuneACCESS table is confined to in-frame rearrangements and falls short of the full clone set. An unresolved V gene accounts for under half of the shortfall where checked; the remainder is of unknown origin. Counted in this sample were roughly 70,000 clones; more than 85% of them appeared once. The ten largest clonotypes hold 2.6% of the sample. The meaning of the sample's time point label: newly diagnosed, previously untreated cHL patient sample. The sequenced material came from peripheral blood mononuclear cells (PBMCs). These receptors were taken from a human donor with classical Hodgkin lymphoma.

This clone was seen only once. The V and J genes are TRBV6-1 and TRBJ2-3, with 8 bases matching TRBD2. Germline lookup yields CDR1 MNHNS and CDR2 SASEGT. V was clipped by 4 bases and J by 6 bases; unmatched bases: 9. The length of the CDR3 is 15 residues. The DNA for the CDR3 is TGTGCCAGCAGTGGACAGGACCGGGGGGGTGATACGCAGTATTTT. Amino acids: CASSGQDRGGDTQYF.

The CDR3 DNA reads as TGTGCCAGCAGTTTAGGATCAGGGGAAGGTGGCTACACCTTC. Its translation: CASSLGSGEGGYTF. The gene calls are TRBV28 and TRBJ1-2; tentative D call: TRBD1 (6 bases). Trimming left V 2 bases short and J 7 bases short, with 14 bases between. The CDR3 is 14 amino acids. The germline CDR1 and CDR2 sequences are MDHEN and SYDVKM.

The rearrangement links TRBV2 to TRBJ2-1; D is possibly TRBD1 or TRBD2 (5 bases each). The V end lost 7 bases, the J end lost 6 bases, and 19 bases lay between the germline ends. The V gene's germline CDR1 is SNHLY and CDR2 FYNNEI. This CDR3 contains 15 residues. This chain's CDR3 is CASTPGVGRFNEQFF. Written as DNA, the CDR3 is TGTGCCAGCACTCCAGGCGTGGGACGGTTCAATGAGCAGTTCTTC.

This chain joins TRBV21-1 and TRBJ1-1; no check of the table's D call, TRBD1, against the DNA was made. TRBV21-1 is termed a pseudogene. The CDR3 runs 15 residues. CDR3 nucleotides: TGTGCCAGCAGCAAATGGACAGGGCGGAGGAGTGAAGCTTTCTTT. It is translated as CASSKWTGRRSEAFF.

V usage is TRBV2 and J usage is TRBJ1-3, with D perhaps matching TRBD1 (5 bases). The germline CDR1 and CDR2 sequences are SNHLY and FYNNEI. This CDR3 contains 14 residues. Trimming took off 6 bases at V and 5 bases at J, with 14 bases between the two ends. CDR3 sequence reads: CASRQERLRNTIYF. As DNA, the CDR3 is TGTGCCAGCAGACAGGAAAGGCTTCGAAACACCATATATTTT. Full variable domain (rest looked up from reference TRBV2 and TRBJ1-3): EPEVTQTPSHQVTQMGQEVILRCVPISNHLYFYWYRQILGQKVEFLVSFYNNEISEKSEIFDDQFSVERPDGSNFTLKIRSTKLEDSAMYFCASRQERLRNTIYFGEGSWLTVV.

The chain employs TRBV4-1 and TRBJ1-4; D possibly corresponds to TRBD1 (5 bases). Looked up from germline, CDR1 is MGHRA and CDR2 is YSYEKL. Trimming removed 3 bases from V and 7 bases from J, with 12 bases in between. The CDR3 contains 14 residues. Here the CDR3 reads CASSHTGLFEKLFF. In nucleotides, the CDR3 is TGCGCCAGCAGCCATACAGGACTGTTTGAAAAACTGTTTTTT.

The chain has TRBV29-1 and TRBJ2-1; the match to TRBD2 covers 8 bases. The V segment lost 7 bases and the J segment 2 bases; nucleotides outside the gene matches: 10. The CDR3 is made up of 15 amino acids. Germline V gives CDR1 SQVTM, CDR2 ANQGSEA. The chain's CDR3 is CSASIRGGAYNEQFF. CDR3 nucleotide sequence: TGCAGCGCGAGTATCCGGGGGGGCGCCTACAATGAGCAGTTCTTC.

The genes are TRBV4-1 and TRBJ1-4, with D unresolved. Looked up from germline, CDR1 is MGHRA and CDR2 is YSYEKL. The V gene lost 0 bases and the J gene lost 16 bases, with 9 bases spanning the gap. The CDR3 totals 11 residues. CDR3 DNA sequence: TGCGCCAGCAGCCAAGATTCCGGGCAGTTTTTT. This gives the protein CASSQDSGQFF.